The present T cell receptor beta chain was sequenced within a study of cytomegalovirus exposure and HLA in healthy donors. Only in-frame clones appear in the TCRdb table, and some are missing; sequencing was by immunoSEQ multiplex PCR. The sample holds some 80,000 clones; 90% to 97% are singletons and the top ten take approximately 1.3%. From germline, CDR1 is LNHDA and CDR2 SQIVND (reference sequence). The CDR3 consists of 14 residues. The V end was cut by 6 bases, the J end by 6 bases, with 15 bases between. This clonotype originated in a woman between 18 and 30 years old in good health and CMV-seronegative. The chain links TRBV19 to TRBJ1-5, with a possible D match to TRBD1 (5 bases). The sequencing sample was made of PBMCs. CDR3 DNA sequence: TGTGCCAGTAGGCAGGGCGAGGTGGTTCAGCCCCAGCATTTT. Translated, it gives CASRQGEVVQPQHF.